A selection of T cell receptor beta chains follows, all from one sample in a study of T cells in localized non-small cell lung cancer. Clones were read by immunoSEQ multiplex PCR, and TCRdb kept only the in-frame ones, dropping some. The sample carries about a thousand clones, over 15% recorded once. The sequenced sample was lung tumor tissue, obtained before any cancer treatment. The receptors stem from a man aged 40 to 75 with stage II squamous cell lung carcinoma. Both conserved end residues are part of each CDR3. The order of the fields is J gene, clone size, D gene, V gene, CDR3 protein, CDR3 DNA. A D gene is named only where the DNA matches it firmly. Size is omitted from some rows. Given values are once, few, many or a class for expanded clones.

j_gene: TRBJ2-1; abundance: large; d_gene: -; v_gene: TRBV11-3; CDR3aa: CASSSTGTYNEQFF; CDR3nt: TGTGCCAGCAGCTCAACAGGGACCTACAATGAGCAGTTCTTC
j_gene: TRBJ2-4; abundance: -; d_gene: -; v_gene: TRBV29-1; CDR3aa: CSVRVTGKNIQYF; CDR3nt: TGCAGCGTTCGAGTCACCGGCAAAAACATTCAGTACTTC
j_gene: TRBJ2-1; abundance: few; d_gene: TRBD2; v_gene: TRBV11-3; CDR3aa: CASSLGLAGGVEQFF; CDR3nt: TGTGCCAGCAGCTTGGGACTAGCGGGGGGGGTTGAGCAGTTCTTC
j_gene: TRBJ1-1; abundance: -; d_gene: TRBD1; v_gene: TRBV28; CDR3aa: CASSPRYPTGEEEAFF; CDR3nt: TGTGCCAGCAGTCCCCGTTATCCCACAGGGGAGGAGGAAGCTTTCTTT
j_gene: TRBJ2-1; abundance: -; d_gene: TRBD2; v_gene: TRBV5-1; CDR3aa: CASKTSGSYNEQFF; CDR3nt: TGCGCCAGCAAAACTAGCGGGTCCTACAATGAGCAGTTCTTC
j_gene: TRBJ2-2; abundance: -; d_gene: -; v_gene: TRBV6-8; CDR3aa: CASSYNTGELFF; CDR3nt: TGTGCCAGCAGTTACAACACCGGGGAGCTGTTTTTT
j_gene: TRBJ2-3; abundance: -; d_gene: -; v_gene: TRBV28; CDR3aa: CASSLPTEHTDTQYF; CDR3nt: TGTGCCAGCAGCCTCCCAACGGAACACACAGATACGCAGTATTTT
j_gene: TRBJ1-3; abundance: medium-sized; d_gene: -; v_gene: TRBV16; CDR3aa: CASSLGLSGNTIYF; CDR3nt: TGTGCCAGCAGCTTGGGGCTCTCTGGAAACACCATATATTTT
j_gene: TRBJ1-2; abundance: medium-sized; d_gene: TRBD1; v_gene: TRBV11-3; CDR3aa: CASSLQGQTPGGYTF; CDR3nt: TGTGCCAGCAGCTTACAGGGACAGACTCCCGGTGGCTACACCTTC
j_gene: TRBJ1-5; abundance: -; d_gene: -; v_gene: TRBV28; CDR3aa: CASIRTLESNQPQHF; CDR3nt: TGTGCCAGCATTCGGACACTAGAAAGCAATCAGCCCCAGCATTTT
j_gene: TRBJ1-1; abundance: -; d_gene: TRBD1; v_gene: TRBV12-5; CDR3aa: CASGLGTGWNTEAFF; CDR3nt: TGTGCTAGTGGTTTAGGGACAGGGTGGAACACTGAAGCTTTCTTT
j_gene: TRBJ1-2; abundance: few; d_gene: -; v_gene: TRBV6-8; CDR3aa: CASSYSAGSLEGYTF; CDR3nt: TGTGCCAGCAGTTACTCGGCAGGTTCTTTGGAGGGCTACACCTTC
j_gene: TRBJ1-1; abundance: medium-sized; d_gene: -; v_gene: TRBV11-3; CDR3aa: CASSLVEGVAEGAFF; CDR3nt: TGTGCCAGCAGCTTAGTTGAGGGGGTGGCGGAAGGAGCTTTCTTT
j_gene: TRBJ1-5; abundance: large; d_gene: -; v_gene: TRBV11-3; CDR3aa: CASSLMSGLSNQPQHF; CDR3nt: TGTGCCAGCAGCTTAATGTCAGGACTGAGCAATCAGCCCCAGCATTTT
j_gene: TRBJ2-7; abundance: large; d_gene: -; v_gene: TRBV19; CDR3aa: CASSILGGDEQYF; CDR3nt: TGTGCCAGTAGTATCTTAGGGGGGGACGAGCAGTACTTC
j_gene: TRBJ1-2; abundance: large; d_gene: -; v_gene: TRBV4-1; CDR3aa: CASSHPGVGEGYTF; CDR3nt: TGCGCCAGCAGCCATCCAGGGGTCGGGGAGGGCTACACCTTC
j_gene: TRBJ1-5; abundance: -; d_gene: -; v_gene: TRBV6-8; CDR3aa: CASSYSPRGPQHF; CDR3nt: TGTGCCAGCAGTTACTCACCCCGTGGGCCCCAGCATTTT
j_gene: TRBJ1-4; abundance: -; d_gene: -; v_gene: TRBV28; CDR3aa: CASSLAGFKTNEKLFF; CDR3nt: TGTGCCAGCAGTTTAGCCGGGTTCAAGACTAATGAAAAACTGTTTTTT
j_gene: TRBJ2-2; abundance: -; d_gene: -; v_gene: TRBV19; CDR3aa: CASSIGGSGELFF; CDR3nt: TGTGCCAGTAGTATAGGAGGGTCCGGGGAGCTGTTTTTT
j_gene: TRBJ2-4; abundance: few; d_gene: TRBD1; v_gene: TRBV30; CDR3aa: CAWNGQGALGKNIQYF; CDR3nt: TGTGCCTGGAACGGACAGGGGGCGCTGGGCAAAAACATTCAGTACTTC
j_gene: TRBJ1-1; abundance: -; d_gene: TRBD1; v_gene: TRBV28; CDR3aa: CASSPHRGLLMNTEAFF; CDR3nt: TGTGCCAGCAGTCCCCACAGGGGACTTCTAATGAACACTGAAGCTTTCTTT
j_gene: TRBJ2-7; abundance: -; d_gene: TRBD2; v_gene: TRBV2; CDR3aa: CASSPGLARYEQYF; CDR3nt: TGTGCCAGCAGTCCAGGACTAGCGAGGTACGAGCAGTACTTC
j_gene: TRBJ2-5; abundance: -; d_gene: -; v_gene: TRBV19; CDR3aa: CASGPRGAETQYF; CDR3nt: TGTGCCAGTGGCCCCCGGGGCGCCGAGACCCAGTACTTC
j_gene: TRBJ2-7; abundance: -; d_gene: TRBD1; v_gene: TRBV4-1; CDR3aa: CASSQGPGQGSYEQYF; CDR3nt: TGCGCCAGCAGCCAAGGCCCGGGACAGGGGTCCTACGAGCAGTACTTC
j_gene: TRBJ2-7; abundance: few; d_gene: -; v_gene: TRBV7-5; CDR3aa: CASSLGLGPYEQYF; CDR3nt: TGTGCCAGCAGCCTTGGACTAGGCCCCTACGAGCAGTACTTC
j_gene: TRBJ2-1; abundance: large; d_gene: TRBD1; v_gene: TRBV28; CDR3aa: CASTLLGQTHNEQFF; CDR3nt: TGTGCCAGCACCCTCTTGGGACAGACTCACAATGAGCAGTTCTTC
j_gene: TRBJ1-2; abundance: -; d_gene: -; v_gene: TRBV19; CDR3aa: CASLDRAVTNYGYTF; CDR3nt: TGTGCCAGCCTGGACAGAGCCGTTACTAACTATGGCTACACCTTC
j_gene: TRBJ1-1; abundance: -; d_gene: -; v_gene: TRBV28; CDR3aa: CASSLTGRTTEAFF; CDR3nt: TGTGCCAGCAGCCTGACAGGTCGGACCACTGAAGCTTTCTTT
j_gene: TRBJ2-7; abundance: -; d_gene: TRBD1; v_gene: TRBV18; CDR3aa: CASSPLGQAHYEQYF; CDR3nt: TGTGCCAGCTCACCATTGGGACAGGCACACTACGAGCAGTACTTC
j_gene: TRBJ1-6; abundance: few; d_gene: -; v_gene: TRBV28; CDR3aa: CASSFAGRVYNSPLHF; CDR3nt: TGTGCCAGCAGTTTCGCAGGGAGGGTGTATAATTCACCCCTCCACTTT
j_gene: TRBJ2-7; abundance: few; d_gene: -; v_gene: TRBV15; CDR3aa: CATSSERASSYEQYF; CDR3nt: TGTGCCACCAGCTCCGAGAGGGCCTCCTCCTACGAGCAGTACTTC
j_gene: TRBJ1-4; abundance: -; d_gene: -; v_gene: TRBV11-3; CDR3aa: CASSYQSQGRTNEKLFF; CDR3nt: TGTGCCAGCAGCTACCAGTCACAGGGTCGGACTAATGAAAAACTGTTTTTT
j_gene: TRBJ2-7; abundance: -; d_gene: TRBD2; v_gene: TRBV29-1; CDR3aa: CSVRTSGRMYEQYF; CDR3nt: TGCAGCGTTCGGACTAGCGGGAGGATGTACGAGCAGTACTTC
j_gene: TRBJ2-1; abundance: large; d_gene: TRBD2; v_gene: TRBV14; CDR3aa: CASSPPRRRTSGRDVNEQFF; CDR3nt: TGTGCCAGCAGCCCCCCTCGACGGCGAACTAGCGGGAGGGACGTCAATGAGCAGTTCTTC
j_gene: TRBJ2-6; abundance: -; d_gene: -; v_gene: TRBV11-3; CDR3aa: CASSLGGGKGPGANVLTF; CDR3nt: TGTGCCAGCAGCTTAGGGGGCGGAAAAGGGCCTGGGGCCAACGTCCTGACTTTC
j_gene: TRBJ1-1; abundance: -; d_gene: -; v_gene: TRBV11-3; CDR3aa: CASSLRMGGSSKTEAFF; CDR3nt: TGTGCCAGCAGCTTACGGATGGGCGGATCCTCGAAAACTGAAGCTTTCTTT
j_gene: TRBJ2-1; abundance: -; d_gene: TRBD1; v_gene: TRBV6-1; CDR3aa: CASSEVGRTGGYYNEQFF; CDR3nt: TGTGCCAGCAGTGAAGTCGGAAGGACAGGGGGTTATTACAATGAGCAGTTCTTC
j_gene: TRBJ1-4; abundance: large; d_gene: -; v_gene: TRBV6-8; CDR3aa: CASRSGNSTNEKLFF; CDR3nt: TGTGCCAGCAGATCTGGGAACTCAACTAATGAAAAACTGTTTTTT
j_gene: TRBJ1-2; abundance: few; d_gene: -; v_gene: TRBV19; CDR3aa: CASKRDINYGYTF; CDR3nt: TGTGCCAGTAAACGGGACATTAACTATGGCTACACCTTC
j_gene: TRBJ2-3; abundance: few; d_gene: TRBD1; v_gene: TRBV11-3; CDR3aa: CASSLLPGQGLDTQYF; CDR3nt: TGTGCCAGCAGCTTACTGCCGGGACAGGGGTTAGATACGCAGTATTTT
j_gene: TRBJ2-1; abundance: -; d_gene: TRBD2; v_gene: TRBV28; CDR3aa: CASRAPSGSSYNEQFF; CDR3nt: TGTGCCAGCAGAGCCCCTAGCGGGAGCTCCTACAATGAGCAGTTCTTC
j_gene: TRBJ1-2; abundance: medium-sized; d_gene: -; v_gene: TRBV11-3; CDR3aa: CASSEQQGNYGYTF; CDR3nt: TGTGCCAGCAGCGAGCAGCAGGGAAACTATGGCTACACCTTC
j_gene: TRBJ1-5; abundance: -; d_gene: TRBD1; v_gene: TRBV4-1; CDR3aa: CASSTGPHNQPQHF; CDR3nt: TGCGCCAGCTCGACAGGGCCCCACAATCAGCCCCAGCATTTT
j_gene: TRBJ1-5; abundance: -; d_gene: -; v_gene: TRBV11-3; CDR3aa: CASSLGPTGMPQHF; CDR3nt: TGTGCCAGCAGCCTGGGACCGACAGGAATGCCCCAGCATTTT
j_gene: TRBJ2-6; abundance: few; d_gene: -; v_gene: TRBV11-3; CDR3aa: CASTAGTGNSGANVLTF; CDR3nt: TGTGCCAGCACAGCCGGGACGGGGAACTCTGGGGCCAACGTCCTGACTTTC
j_gene: TRBJ2-1; abundance: once; d_gene: -; v_gene: TRBV29-1; CDR3aa: CSAWSGQNEQFF; CDR3nt: TGCAGCGCCTGGTCGGGGCAAAATGAGCAGTTCTTC
j_gene: TRBJ1-6; abundance: -; d_gene: -; v_gene: TRBV10-3; CDR3aa: CAISEWGWDNSPLHF; CDR3nt: TGTGCCATCAGTGAGTGGGGCTGGGATAATTCACCCCTCCACTTT
j_gene: TRBJ1-6; abundance: few; d_gene: TRBD1; v_gene: TRBV11-3; CDR3aa: CASSLRQGLTLNSPLHF; CDR3nt: TGTGCCAGCAGCTTGAGACAGGGTCTGACCCTTAATTCACCCCTCCACTTT